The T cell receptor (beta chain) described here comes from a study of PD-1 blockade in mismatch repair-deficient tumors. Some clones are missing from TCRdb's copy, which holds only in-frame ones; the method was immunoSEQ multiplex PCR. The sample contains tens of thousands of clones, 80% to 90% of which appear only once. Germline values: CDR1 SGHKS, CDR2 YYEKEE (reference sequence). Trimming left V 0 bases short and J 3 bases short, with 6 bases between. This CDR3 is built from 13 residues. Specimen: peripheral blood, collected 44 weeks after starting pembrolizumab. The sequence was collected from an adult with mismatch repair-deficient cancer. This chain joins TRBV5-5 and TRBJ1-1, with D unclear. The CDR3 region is CASSLDLDTEAFF. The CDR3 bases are TGTGCCAGCAGCTTGGATTTGGACACTGAAGCTTTCTTT. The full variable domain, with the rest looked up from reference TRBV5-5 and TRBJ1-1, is DAGVTQSPTHLIKTRGQQVTLRCSPISGHKSVSWYQQVLGQGPQFIFQYYEKEERGRGNFPDRFSARQFPNYSSELNVNALLLGDSALYLCASSLDLDTEAFFGQGTRLTVV.